This TCR beta chain was recorded in a study of a mutant IDH1 vaccine in newly diagnosed glioma. For the study at large: Beginning 4-6 weeks after radiotherapy alone, or with temozolomide cycles, vaccination took place. Study-wide points: Among top peripheral T cell clonotypes, changes seemed unrelated to pseudoprogression. Of the patients, more than 80% had vaccine-induced immune responses.

Documented time point: week 11, during vaccination. Doses of 300 ug of mutant IDH1 20-mer peptide were given with topical imiquimod. Assay used: immunoSEQ multiplex PCR; TCRdb lists only in-frame clones, some missing. The sample lists about 21,000 clones, approximately 89% occurring once. A word on this clone: Antigen: not known.

Germline V lookup: CDR1 ENHRY, CDR2 SYGVKD. V lost 3 bases, J lost 0 bases, and 7 bases stayed unmatched. This CDR3 region has 16 residues. Source: PBMCs, taken from a glioma patient whose treatment included an IDH1 peptide vaccine. The sequence was collected from a woman aged 40 to 50 with glioma. The chain links TRBV10-3 to TRBJ1-2; 7 nucleotides match TRBD1. The CDR3 DNA sequence: TGTGCCATCAGTGATTCCGGGACAGTAGCTAACTATGGCTACACCTTC. It encodes CAISDSGTVANYGYTF.